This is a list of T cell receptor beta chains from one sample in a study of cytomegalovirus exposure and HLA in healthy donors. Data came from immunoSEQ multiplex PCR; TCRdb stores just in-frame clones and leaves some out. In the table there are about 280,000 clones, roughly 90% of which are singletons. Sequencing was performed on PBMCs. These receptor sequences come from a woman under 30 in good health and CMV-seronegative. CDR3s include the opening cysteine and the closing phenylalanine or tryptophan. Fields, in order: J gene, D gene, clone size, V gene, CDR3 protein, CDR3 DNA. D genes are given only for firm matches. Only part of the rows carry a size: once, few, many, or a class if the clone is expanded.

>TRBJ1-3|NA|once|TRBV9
CASSVQGGGTGNTIYF
TGTGCCAGCAGCGTACAAGGGGGGGGGACTGGAAACACCATATATTTT
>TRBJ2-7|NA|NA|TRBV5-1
CASNRGGTGSYEQYF
TGCGCCAGCAACCGGGGGGGGACAGGGTCCTACGAGCAGTACTTC
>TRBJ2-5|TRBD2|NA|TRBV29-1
CSVDVGRGGTQYF
TGCAGCGTTGACGTCGGGAGGGGCGGGACCCAGTACTTC
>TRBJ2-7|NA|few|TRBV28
CASSSAHEQYF
TGTGCCAGCAGTTCCGCGCACGAGCAGTACTTC
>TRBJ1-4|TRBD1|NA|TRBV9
CASSVSGGGPSEKLFF
TGTGCCAGCAGCGTTTCAGGGGGCGGGCCGAGTGAAAAACTGTTTTTT
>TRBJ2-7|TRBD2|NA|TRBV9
CASSPGTSGWVEQYF
TGTGCCAGCAGCCCCGGGACTAGCGGTTGGGTGGAGCAGTACTTC
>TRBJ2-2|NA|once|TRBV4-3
CASSQVTGELFF
TGCGCCAGCAGCCAGGTGACAGGGGAGCTGTTTTTT
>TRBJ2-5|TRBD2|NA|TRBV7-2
CASSRTSGRGETQYF
TGTGCCAGCAGCCGGACTAGCGGGAGAGGTGAGACCCAGTACTTC
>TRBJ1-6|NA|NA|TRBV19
CASLRAIGNSPLHF
TGTGCCAGCCTCAGGGCAATCGGTAATTCACCCCTCCACTTT
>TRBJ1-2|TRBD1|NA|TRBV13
CASSSYTGVTYGYTF
TGTGCCAGCAGCTCGTACACAGGGGTAACCTATGGCTACACCTTC
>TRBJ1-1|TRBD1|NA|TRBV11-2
CASSLEVPRGSEAFF
TGTGCCAGCAGCTTAGAAGTCCCCAGGGGGTCTGAAGCTTTCTTT
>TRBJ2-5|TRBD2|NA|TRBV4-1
CASSQEPHGRPQETQYF
TGCGCCAGCAGCCAAGAGCCCCACGGGAGGCCGCAAGAGACCCAGTACTTC
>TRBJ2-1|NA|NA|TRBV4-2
CASSLQRQDNEQFF
TGTGCCAGCAGCTTACAAAGACAGGACAATGAGCAGTTCTTC
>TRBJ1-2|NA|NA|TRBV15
CATSRDRGSNYGYTF
TGTGCCACCAGCAGAGATCGCGGCAGCAACTATGGCTACACCTTC
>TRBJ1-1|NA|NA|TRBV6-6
CASSYNRDTVGTEAFF
TGTGCCAGCAGTTACAATAGGGACACAGTGGGCACTGAAGCTTTCTTT
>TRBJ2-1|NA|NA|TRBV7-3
CASSPGLNPYNEQFF
TGTGCCAGCAGCCCTGGACTAAATCCCTACAATGAGCAGTTCTTC
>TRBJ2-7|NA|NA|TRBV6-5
CASSYFTTNLGYEQYF
TGTGCCAGCAGTTACTTTACGACTAACCTCGGGTACGAGCAGTACTTC
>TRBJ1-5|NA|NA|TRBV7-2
CASSLVSGRVNQPQHF
TGTGCCAGCAGCTTAGTATCTGGCAGGGTCAATCAGCCCCAGCATTTT
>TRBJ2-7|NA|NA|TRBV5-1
CASSLESFLRDEQYF
TGCGCCAGCAGCTTGGAGTCCTTCCTCAGGGACGAGCAGTACTTC
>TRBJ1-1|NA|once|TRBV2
CASSVDYSSEAFF
TGTGCCAGCAGTGTAGATTACAGCTCTGAAGCTTTCTTT
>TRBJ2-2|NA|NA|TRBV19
CASGATGELFF
TGTGCCAGTGGGGCCACCGGGGAGCTGTTTTTT
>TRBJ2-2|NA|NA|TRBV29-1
CSVVIGTNTGELFF
TGCAGCGTTGTAATCGGGACGAACACCGGGGAGCTGTTTTTT
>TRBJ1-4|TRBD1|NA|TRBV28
CASSAPGTGGEKLFF
TGTGCCAGCAGTGCCCCCGGGACAGGAGGTGAAAAACTGTTTTTT
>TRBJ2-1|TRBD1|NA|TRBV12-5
CASGLRTGEQFF
TGTGCTAGTGGTTTGCGGACAGGGGAGCAGTTCTTC
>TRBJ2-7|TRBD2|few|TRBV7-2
CASSLTSGSWYEQYF
TGTGCCAGCAGCTTAACTAGCGGGAGTTGGTACGAGCAGTACTTC
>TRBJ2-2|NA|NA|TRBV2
CASSATTLPTGELFF
TGTGCCAGCAGTGCTACTACATTGCCTACCGGGGAGCTGTTTTTT
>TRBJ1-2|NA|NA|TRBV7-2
CASSLAGGNYGYTF
TGTGCCAGCAGCTTAGCGGGAGGGAACTATGGCTACACCTTC
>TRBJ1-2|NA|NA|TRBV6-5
CASSSPRGRGGYGYTF
TGTGCCAGCAGTTCCCCTCGGGGCAGGGGCGGCTATGGCTACACCTTC
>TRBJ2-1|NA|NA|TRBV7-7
CASAPLAGPGDNEQFF
TGTGCCAGCGCCCCCCTAGCCGGACCGGGGGACAATGAGCAGTTCTTC
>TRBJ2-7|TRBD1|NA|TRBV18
CASSLDRGRDEQYF
TGTGCCAGCTCATTGGACAGGGGGCGCGACGAGCAGTACTTC
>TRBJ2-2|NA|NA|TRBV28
CASGVGKARELFF
TGTGCCAGCGGAGTCGGTAAGGCGAGGGAGCTGTTTTTT
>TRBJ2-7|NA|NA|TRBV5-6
CASSSTPPGEQYF
TGTGCCAGCAGCTCGACGCCCCCGGGCGAGCAGTACTTC
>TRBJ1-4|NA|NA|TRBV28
CASSLRQASKREKLFF
TGTGCCAGCAGTTTAAGACAGGCCTCGAAACGGGAAAAACTGTTTTTT
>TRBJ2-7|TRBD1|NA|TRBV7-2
CASSFLGDRAPGEQYF
TGTGCCAGCAGCTTCTTGGGTGACAGGGCCCCAGGGGAGCAGTACTTC
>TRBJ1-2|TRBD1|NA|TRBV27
CASSPDRGRQFYGYTF
TGTGCCAGCAGTCCGGACAGGGGGCGCCAGTTCTATGGCTACACCTTC
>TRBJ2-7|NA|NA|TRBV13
CASSSIQQPYEQYF
TGTGCCAGCAGCTCGATACAACAGCCCTACGAGCAGTACTTC
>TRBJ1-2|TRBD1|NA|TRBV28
CASSQDRGHGYTF
TGTGCCAGCAGCCAGGACAGGGGGCATGGCTACACCTTC